This passage covers 2 T cell receptor beta chains from one sample sequenced in a study of CD8 T cells in ankylosing spondylitis (TCRdb year 2017). Library prep was done by 5' RACE. TCRdb lists the instrument as Illumina HiSeq 2500. TCRdb cleaned the public reads at Q25 with fastp, built clones with MiXCR and kept in-frame beta chains. Entries that share a CDR3 protein sequence are merged under the most common genes and DNA. Within this sample are some 220,000 distinct CDR3 sequences, with around 8% of them counted one time only. About 5% of the sample is in the top ten clones. The source material was blood, either unsorted or a sorted T cell fraction (not recorded which). The receptors come from a female donor with ankylosing spondylitis or in good health (not recorded which).

The sample holds many counts of this clonotype. The chain recombines TRBV11-2 with TRBJ2-4; 11 nucleotides align to TRBD1. Germline CDR1 and CDR2: SGHAT and FQNNGV. Trimming took 5 bases from V and 7 from J; bases not matched to a gene: 7. The CDR3 extends over 15 amino acids. The CDR3 protein is CASSPPRDRGNIQYF. CDR3 DNA sequence: TGTGCCAGCAGCCCGCCCCGGGACAGGGGGAACATTCAGTACTTC.

In this sample, this clonotype turned up a few times. This rearrangement joins TRBV7-9 to TRBJ2-4; 12 positions agree with TRBD2. The CDR3 has 13 amino acids. The germline V gene encodes CDR1 SEHNR and CDR2 FQNEAQ (reference sequence). With V trimmed by 7 bases and J by 10 bases, 5 bases remained unmatched. The CDR3 loop is CASTGLAGSIQYF. The CDR3 DNA reads as TGTGCCAGCACCGGACTAGCGGGGTCAATTCAGTACTTC.